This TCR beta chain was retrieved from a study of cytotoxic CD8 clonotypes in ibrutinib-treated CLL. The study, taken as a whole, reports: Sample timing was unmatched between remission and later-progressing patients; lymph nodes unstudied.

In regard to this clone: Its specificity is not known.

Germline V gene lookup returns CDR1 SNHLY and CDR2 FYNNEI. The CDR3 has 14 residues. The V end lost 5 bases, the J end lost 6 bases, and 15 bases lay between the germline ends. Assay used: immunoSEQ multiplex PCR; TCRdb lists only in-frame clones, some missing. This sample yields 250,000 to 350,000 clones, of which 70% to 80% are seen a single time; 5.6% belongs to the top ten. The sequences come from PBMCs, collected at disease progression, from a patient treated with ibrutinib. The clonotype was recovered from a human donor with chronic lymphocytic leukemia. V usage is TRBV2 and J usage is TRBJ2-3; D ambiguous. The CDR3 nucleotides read TGTGCCAGCAGTAACGGCCCAGCGAGCGATACGCAGTATTTT. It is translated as CASSNGPASDTQYF.